This T cell receptor (beta chain) comes out of a study of blood T cell repertoires in COVID-19. The V gene's germline CDR1 is MDHEN and CDR2 SYDVKM. V lost 0 bases and J 6 bases, leaving 18 bases between the germline ends. There are 17 residues in the CDR3. Produced via immunoSEQ multiplex PCR; TCRdb's table is partial and in-frame only. The profile shows roughly 100,000 clones, approximately 80% of them singletons. The sequence was collected from a man between 60 and 75 years old with acute or convalescent COVID-19. The sample was peripheral blood. The gene calls are TRBV28 and TRBJ2-1; D is possibly TRBD1 (5 bases). The CDR3 sequence: CASSLWLVDRTLNEQFF. CDR3 nucleotide sequence: TGTGCCAGCAGTTTATGGCTAGTCGATAGGACACTCAATGAGCAGTTCTTC.